The rows below give T cell receptor beta chains drawn from one sample of a study of T cell responses to AZD1222 COVID-19 vaccine. Only in-frame clones appear in the TCRdb table, and some are missing; sequencing was by immunoSEQ multiplex PCR. The data show tens of thousands of clones, approximately 80% seen once. Sequencing used peripheral blood, obtained on day 0 of AZD1222 vaccination. The source is an adult in good health. The CDR3 runs from the conserved cysteine through the conserved F or W. Each record gives: J gene, CDR3 length, clone size, D gene, V gene, CDR3 protein, CDR3 DNA. The D gene is left open where the match is weak. Expanded clones get a size class; other rows say once, few or many, or leave the size out.

TRBJ1-6 15 NA NA TRBV4-3 CASSQGGTVYTPLHF TGCGCCAGCAGCCAAGGAGGGACGGTGTATACACCCCTCCACTTT
TRBJ1-5 13 NA NA TRBV29-1 CSVEGSGDQPQHF TGCAGCGTTGAAGGTTCGGGGGATCAGCCCCAGCATTTT
TRBJ2-1 13 NA NA TRBV9 CASSESSYNEQFF TGTGCCAGCAGCGAGAGCTCCTACAATGAGCAGTTCTTC
TRBJ2-2 14 NA TRBD2 TRBV5-1 CASSLAGGAGELFF TGCGCCAGCTCCCTAGCGGGAGGGGCCGGGGAGCTGTTTTTT
TRBJ1-3 14 NA TRBD1 TRBV5-1 CASSLGQGTNTIYF TGCGCCAGCAGCTTAGGACAGGGGACAAACACCATATATTTT
TRBJ2-7 11 NA NA TRBV28 CASSWVGEQYF TGTGCCAGCAGTTGGGTTGGGGAGCAGTACTTC
TRBJ1-4 13 NA NA TRBV27 CASSLSSYEKLFF TGTGCCAGCAGTTTATCGTCGTATGAAAAACTGTTTTTT
TRBJ1-2 15 NA NA TRBV7-9 CASSLGTARIYGYTF TGTGCCAGCAGCTTAGGGACAGCTCGAATCTATGGCTACACCTTC
TRBJ1-2 12 NA NA TRBV2 CASSGGNGVYTF TGTGCCAGCAGTGGAGGGAATGGAGTCTACACCTTC
TRBJ1-1 13 NA NA TRBV5-1 CASSLGQGGEAFF TGCGCCAGCAGCTTGGGGCAGGGTGGGGAGGCTTTCTTT
TRBJ2-7 13 NA NA TRBV2 CAGRRGSSYEQYF TGTGCCGGACGGAGGGGGTCCTCCTACGAGCAGTACTTC
TRBJ1-2 14 NA NA TRBV6-5 CASSTGLRNYGYTF TGTGCCAGCAGTACAGGGCTAAGGAACTATGGCTACACCTTC
TRBJ2-4 22 medium-sized NA TRBV21-1 CASSEKRGIGGNPLGAKNIQYF TGTGCCAGCAGCGAAAAAAGGGGTATCGGTGGGAACCCCCTCGGGGCCAAAAACATTCAGTACTTC
TRBJ2-5 14 NA NA TRBV7-2 CASSLGIRAETQYF TGTGCCAGCAGCTTAGGGATCAGGGCAGAGACCCAGTACTTC
TRBJ1-3 14 NA NA TRBV19 CASSIPGAGNTIYF TGTGCCAGTAGTATCCCAGGGGCTGGAAACACCATATATTTT
TRBJ2-6 17 NA TRBD1 TRBV7-9 CASSLGTGVLGANVLTF TGTGCCAGCAGCTTAGGGACAGGAGTTCTGGGGGCCAACGTCCTGACTTTC